The present T cell receptor (beta chain) was sequenced within a study of T cell repertoires in cytomegalovirus infection. At the level of the study: Recently identified HLA-C-restricted CMV epitopes were among the peptides used. Signatures in public TCR beta sequences pointed to both CMV infection and matching HLA type.

One entry per CDR3 protein, called by TCRdb with MiXCR from the reads. The repertoire includes 700,000 to 950,000 distinct CDR3 sequences, over 25% of them detected once, and roughly 12% sits in the top ten. Germline loops: CDR1 LNHDA, CDR2 SQIVND (reference sequence). The CDR3 runs 14 residues. To note about this clonotype: Its specificity is unknown. One end of the junction varies from germline; a read error may be responsible.

Broader study findings: Across the ex vivo response, the dominant clonotypes were HLA-C-restricted CMV-specific TCR beta clonotypes.

The specimen comprised cultured CD8+ T cells from PBMCs, sampled from culture after CMV antigen stimulation. The TCR sequence derives from a human donor in good health (CMV status not recorded). Some clones in this sample may be carry-over from other donors' samples. The chain is built from TRBV19 and TRBJ1-1; 8 positions match TRBD1. CDR3 protein: CVSSIVTGGTEAFF. In nucleotides, the CDR3 is TGTGTCAGTAGTATTGTCACAGGGGGGACTGAAGCTTTCTTT.